This T cell receptor beta chain was sequenced in a study of T cell repertoires in cytomegalovirus infection. TCRdb re-analysed the reads in MiXCR, keeping a single row per CDR3 protein. Among 630,000 or so distinct CDR3 sequences listed, 20% to 25% were seen once. The CDR3 sequence is 16 residues long. V dropped 3 bases and J dropped 0; count of bases not matched to a gene: 5. The germline gives CDR1 SGHTA, CDR2 FQGNSA. This clonotype appeared many times. Specimen: CD8+ T cells from PBMCs. The sequence was collected from a human donor in good health (CMV status not recorded). Some clones in this sample may be carry-over from other donors' samples. The V gene is TRBV7-2, the J gene TRBJ2-1; TRBD2 aligns across 7 bases. CDR3 in amino acids: CASSFNGGSSYNEQFF. As DNA, the CDR3 is TGTGCCAGCAGCTTTAACGGGGGGAGCTCCTACAATGAGCAGTTCTTC.